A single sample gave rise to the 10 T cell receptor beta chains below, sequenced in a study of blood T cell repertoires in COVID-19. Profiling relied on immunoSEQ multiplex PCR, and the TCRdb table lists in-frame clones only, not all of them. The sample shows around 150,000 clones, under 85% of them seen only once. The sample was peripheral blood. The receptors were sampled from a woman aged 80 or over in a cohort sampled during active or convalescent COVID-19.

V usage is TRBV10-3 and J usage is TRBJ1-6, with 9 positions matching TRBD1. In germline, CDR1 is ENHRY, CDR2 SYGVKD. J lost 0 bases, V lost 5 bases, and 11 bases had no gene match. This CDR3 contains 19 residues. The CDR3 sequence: CAISSPPGTGSSYNSPLHF. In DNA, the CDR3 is TGTGCCATCAGTTCTCCCCCCGGGACAGGGAGCTCCTATAATTCACCCCTCCACTTT.

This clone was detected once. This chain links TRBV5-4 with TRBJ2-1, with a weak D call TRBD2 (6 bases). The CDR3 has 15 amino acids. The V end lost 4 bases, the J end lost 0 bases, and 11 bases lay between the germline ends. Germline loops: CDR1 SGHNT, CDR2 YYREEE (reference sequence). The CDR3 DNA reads TGTGCCAGCAGCGGAGGGGCGTTCTCCTACAATGAGCAGTTCTTC. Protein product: CASSGGAFSYNEQFF.

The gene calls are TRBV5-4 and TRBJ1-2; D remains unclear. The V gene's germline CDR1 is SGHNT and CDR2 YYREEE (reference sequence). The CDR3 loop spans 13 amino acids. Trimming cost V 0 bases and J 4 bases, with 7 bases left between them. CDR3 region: CASSLEQIYGYTF. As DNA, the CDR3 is TGTGCCAGCAGCTTGGAACAGATCTATGGCTACACCTTC.

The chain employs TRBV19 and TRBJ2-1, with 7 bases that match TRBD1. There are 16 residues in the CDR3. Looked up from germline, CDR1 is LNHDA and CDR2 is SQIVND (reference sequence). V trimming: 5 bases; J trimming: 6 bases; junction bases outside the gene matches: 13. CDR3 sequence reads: CASSPAPTGIGNEQFF. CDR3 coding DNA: TGTGCCAGTAGTCCGGCCCCGACAGGGATCGGCAATGAGCAGTTCTTC.

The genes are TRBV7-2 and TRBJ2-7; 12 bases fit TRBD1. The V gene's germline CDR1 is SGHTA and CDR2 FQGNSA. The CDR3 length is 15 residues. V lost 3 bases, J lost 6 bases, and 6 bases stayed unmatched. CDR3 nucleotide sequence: TGTGCCAGCAGCTTTGCCGGGACAGGGGGCGCCGAGCAGTACGTC. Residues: CASSFAGTGGAEQYV.

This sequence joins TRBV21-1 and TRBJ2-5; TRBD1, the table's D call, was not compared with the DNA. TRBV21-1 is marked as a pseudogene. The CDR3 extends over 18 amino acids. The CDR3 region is CASSKDGPTGYGQETQYF. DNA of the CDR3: TGTGCCAGCAGCAAGGATGGACCGACAGGATATGGCCAAGAGACCCAGTACTTC.

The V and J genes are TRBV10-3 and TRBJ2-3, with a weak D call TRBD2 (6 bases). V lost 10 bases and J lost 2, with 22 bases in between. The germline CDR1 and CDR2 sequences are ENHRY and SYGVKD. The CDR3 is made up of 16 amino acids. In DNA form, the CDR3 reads TGTGCCACCAAGGTCGGGGGAACTCGTTACACAGATACGCAGTATTTT. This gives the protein CATKVGGTRYTDTQYF.

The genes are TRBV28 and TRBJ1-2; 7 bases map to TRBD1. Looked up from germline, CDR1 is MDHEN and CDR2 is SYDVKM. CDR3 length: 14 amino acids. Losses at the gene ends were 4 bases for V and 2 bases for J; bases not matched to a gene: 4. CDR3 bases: TGTGCCAGCAGTTCCATGGACAGGAACTATGGCTACACCTTC. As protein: CASSSMDRNYGYTF.

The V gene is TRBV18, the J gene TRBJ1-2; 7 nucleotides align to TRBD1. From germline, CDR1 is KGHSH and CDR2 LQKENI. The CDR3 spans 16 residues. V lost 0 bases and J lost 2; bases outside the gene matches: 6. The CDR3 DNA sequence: TGTGCCAGCTCACCACCCGTCTCAGGGGGGAACTATGGCTACACCTTC. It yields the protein CASSPPVSGGNYGYTF.

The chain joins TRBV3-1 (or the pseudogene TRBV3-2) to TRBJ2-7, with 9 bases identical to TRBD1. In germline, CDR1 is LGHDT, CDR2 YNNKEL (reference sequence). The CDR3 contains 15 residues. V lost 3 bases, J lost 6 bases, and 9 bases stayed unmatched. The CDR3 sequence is CASSHSTDRGGEQYF. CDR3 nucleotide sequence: TGTGCCAGCAGCCACTCCACGGACAGGGGAGGCGAGCAGTACTTC.